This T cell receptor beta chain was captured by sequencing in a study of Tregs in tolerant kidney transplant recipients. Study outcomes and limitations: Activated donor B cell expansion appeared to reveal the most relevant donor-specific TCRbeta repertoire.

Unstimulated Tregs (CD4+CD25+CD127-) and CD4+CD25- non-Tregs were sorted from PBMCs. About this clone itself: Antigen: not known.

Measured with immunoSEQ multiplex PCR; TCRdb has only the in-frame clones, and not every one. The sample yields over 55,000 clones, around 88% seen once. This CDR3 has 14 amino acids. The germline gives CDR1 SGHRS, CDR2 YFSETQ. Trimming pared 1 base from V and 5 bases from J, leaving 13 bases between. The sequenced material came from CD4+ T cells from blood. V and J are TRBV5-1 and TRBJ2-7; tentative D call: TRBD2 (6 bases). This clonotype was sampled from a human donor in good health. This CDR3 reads CASSLTTRGDEQYF. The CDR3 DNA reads TGCGCCAGCAGCTTGACGACTAGAGGGGACGAGCAGTACTTC. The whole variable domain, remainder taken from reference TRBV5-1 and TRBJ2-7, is KAGVTQTPRYLIKTRGQQVTLSCSPISGHRSVSWYQQTPGQGLQFLFEYFSETQRNKGNFPGRFSGRQFSNSRSEMNVSTLELGDSALYLCASSLTTRGDEQYFGPGTRLTVT.